The 15 T cell receptor beta chains in this list originate from one sample, sequenced in a study of immune evolution from preneoplasia to lung adenocarcinoma. Assay: immunoSEQ multiplex PCR; the TCRdb copy retains only in-frame clones and omits some. The sample gives 6,500 to 8,500 clones, around four fifths of which show up once; about 9.2% is in the top ten. Material: FFPE minimally invasive lung adenocarcinoma tissue. These receptors were collected from a donor aged 70 or older with lung adenocarcinoma.

The J gene is TRBJ2-4, the V gene TRBV19; 8 positions match TRBD2. The ends lost 4 bases at V and 5 bases at J; junction bases unmatched: 7. Germline-derived CDR1 and CDR2 are LNHDA and SQIVND (reference sequence). This CDR3 has 15 amino acids. The CDR3: CASSTGRGGQNIQYF. The DNA of the CDR3 is TGTGCCAGTAGTACCGGGAGGGGGGGACAAAACATTCAGTACTTC.

This clone has only one observation. The chain has TRBV9 and TRBJ2-1; 11 nucleotides match TRBD2. The CDR3 spans 17 residues. The germline V gene has CDR1 SGDLS and CDR2 YYNGEE. V lost 3 bases and J lost 4; bases outside the gene matches: 9. CDR3 sequence reads: CASSALAGGRLYNEQFF. The CDR3 bases are TGTGCCAGCAGCGCCCTAGCGGGAGGCCGCCTTTACAATGAGCAGTTCTTC.

This clone came up a few times. The V and J genes are TRBV18 and TRBJ1-2, with D hard to call. There are 15 residues in the CDR3. Trimming cost V 3 bases and J 1 base, with 12 bases left between them. Germline-derived CDR1 and CDR2 are KGHSH and LQKENI. The CDR3 is CASSPVQKNNYGYTF. The CDR3 bases are TGTGCCAGCTCACCTGTACAGAAGAATAACTATGGCTACACCTTC.

In its sample, this clone was seen a few times. This sequence joins TRBV7-2 and TRBJ2-1; D remains ambiguous. This CDR3 region has 17 residues. The V gene's germline CDR1 is SGHTA and CDR2 FQGNSA. V was pared by 5 bases and J by 2 bases, with 19 bases between. CDR3 in DNA: TGTGCCAGCAGCAGGAGCTGGAGCGCAATAACCTACAATGAGCAGTTCTTC. Protein product: CASSRSWSAITYNEQFF.

The chain joins TRBV7-8 to TRBJ2-5, with 12 bases fitting TRBD1. The V and J ends lost 5 bases and 5 bases, in that order; junction bases with no gene match: 18. Germline assignment: CDR1 SGHVS and CDR2 FQNEAQ. CDR3 length: 19 amino acids. The CDR3 is CASSIPLGGTGGLWETQYF. The CDR3 DNA follows: TGTGCCAGCAGCATTCCCTTAGGCGGGACAGGGGGCTTGTGGGAGACCCAGTACTTC.

The V and J genes are TRBV19 and TRBJ1-1; unclear D gene. Deletions cut 5 bases from V and 1 base from J, with 8 bases between. CDR3 length: 13 residues. The germline gives CDR1 LNHDA, CDR2 SQIVND (reference sequence). CDR3 DNA: TGTGCCAGTAGTGGGCAGGCGAACACTGAAGCTTTCTTT. Residues: CASSGQANTEAFF.

The rearrangement links TRBV28 to TRBJ1-1; a possible D gene is TRBD1 (5 bases). The germline V gene has CDR1 MDHEN and CDR2 SYDVKM. V was shortened by 7 bases and J by 3 bases, with 15 bases between the two germline ends. The CDR3 is 14 residues long. CDR3 coding DNA: TGTGCCAGCATTCGGGGGGGGGTGTACACTGAAGCTTTCTTT. This sequence encodes CASIRGGVYTEAFF.

This chain uses TRBV18 with TRBJ2-6; possible D gene TRBD2, 7 bases. Germline V gives CDR1 KGHSH, CDR2 LQKENI. The CDR3 runs 16 residues. V lost 0 bases and J 2 bases, leaving 8 bases between the germline ends. The CDR3 here is CASSPPGGPGANVLTF. The CDR3 coding sequence is TGTGCCAGCTCACCACCGGGGGGGCCTGGGGCCAACGTCCTGACTTTC.

The chain links TRBV7-9 to TRBJ2-7; no firm D call. Germline V gene sequence: CDR1 SEHNR, CDR2 FQNEAQ (reference sequence). The CDR3 runs 12 residues. Trimming removed 5 bases at V and 6 bases at J, with 11 bases between. This CDR3 reads CASSATGFEQYF. The CDR3 DNA reads TGTGCCAGCAGCGCGACGGGTTTCGAGCAGTACTTC. Complete variable domain (other parts from reference TRBV7-9 and TRBJ2-7): DTGVSQNPRHKITKRGQNVTFRCDPISEHNRLYWYRQTLGQGPEFLTYFQNEAQLEKSRLLSDRFSAERPKGSFSTLEIQRTEQGDSAMYLCASSATGFEQYFGPGTRLTVT.

V is TRBV4-1 and J is TRBJ1-3, with D possibly being TRBD1 (5 bases). V shed 0 bases and J shed 4 bases, with 7 bases lying between them. Germline CDR1 and CDR2: MGHRA and YSYEKL. The CDR3 length is 14 residues. CDR3 sequence: CASSQEGGGNTIYF. CDR3 in DNA: TGCGCCAGCAGCCAAGAGGGGGGAGGAAACACCATATATTTT.

The V gene is TRBV7-8, the J gene TRBJ2-7; 7 nucleotides line up with TRBD1. Germline CDR1 SGHVS, CDR2 FQNEAQ. The CDR3 runs 19 residues. V lost 2 bases and J lost 3; bases outside the gene matches: 19. CDR3 sequence reads: CASSLTPMPTGYFRYEQYF. The DNA of the CDR3 is TGTGCCAGCAGCTTAACCCCCATGCCGACAGGGTATTTTCGCTACGAGCAGTACTTC.

In DNA form, the CDR3 reads TGTGCCAGCACCTGGGGTATGAACTATGGCTACACCTTC. Translation gives CASTWGMNYGYTF. The chain is built from TRBV28 and TRBJ1-2; D not certain. CDR1 is MDHEN and CDR2 is SYDVKM in the germline V gene. The CDR3 extends over 13 amino acids. V was trimmed by 7 bases and J by 2 bases, leaving 11 bases between them.

V and J are TRBV9 and TRBJ2-2, with 10 bases identical to TRBD1. The CDR3 has 14 amino acids. The germline gives CDR1 SGDLS, CDR2 YYNGEE. Trimming cost V 4 bases and J 6 bases; bases outside gene matches: 3. The CDR3 reads CASSRTGGPGELFF. CDR3 nucleotide sequence: TGTGCCAGCAGCCGGACAGGGGGTCCCGGGGAGCTGTTTTTT.

The rearrangement links TRBV10-3 to TRBJ2-7; TRBD2 is a possible D gene (5 bases). With 0 bases removed from V and 5 bases from J, the gap between germline ends came to 14 bases. The germline CDR1 and CDR2 sequences are ENHRY and SYGVKD. The CDR3 is made up of 15 amino acids. Here the CDR3 reads CAISESVGALHEQYF. The CDR3, as DNA: TGTGCCATCAGTGAGTCTGTGGGAGCCCTCCACGAGCAGTACTTC.

The chain couples TRBV7-9 to TRBJ2-7, with a weak D call TRBD2 (5 bases). The CDR3 spans 14 residues. V dropped 5 bases and J dropped 0 bases, with 11 bases sitting between them. Per germline, CDR1 SEHNR and CDR2 FQNEAQ (reference sequence). CDR3 sequence reads: CASSRTGVSYEQYF. CDR3 nucleotide sequence: TGTGCCAGCAGCCGAACCGGGGTCTCCTACGAGCAGTACTTC.